This T cell receptor (beta chain) was obtained from a study of memory CD4+ T cells and cytomegalovirus serostatus. The CDR3 contains 14 residues. Germline CDR1 and CDR2: SGHRS and YFSETQ. V lost 7 bases and J lost 3; bases outside the gene matches: 5. Method: immunoSEQ multiplex PCR; TCRdb's copy keeps in-frame clones and lacks some. The sample includes tens of thousands of clones, roughly 76% of them seen just once. The sort gate was single viable CD3+CD4+CD8-CD45RO+ cells for memory CD4+ T cells. CMV serostatus came from serum IgG against pp150, pp28, p38, p52. The receptor was isolated from an adult in good health and CMV-seropositive. The chain carries TRBV5-1 and TRBJ2-5; TRBD1 aligns across 11 bases. Sequences were obtained from memory CD4+ T cells from blood. CDR3 nucleotide sequence: TGCGCCAGCCGGACAGGGGGCGAGAAAGAGACCCAGTACTTC. Translated: CASRTGGEKETQYF. Together with reference TRBV5-1 and TRBJ2-5, the CDR3 gives the full variable domain: KAGVTQTPRYLIKTRGQQVTLSCSPISGHRSVSWYQQTPGQGLQFLFEYFSETQRNKGNFPGRFSGRQFSNSRSEMNVSTLELGDSALYLCASRTGGEKETQYFGPGTRLLVL.